This passage covers 4 T cell receptor beta chains from one sample sequenced in a study of OX40 agonist ivuxolimab in advanced cancers. Repertoires were generated with immunoSEQ multiplex PCR, while TCRdb's copy carries only in-frame clones and drops some. The data hold fewer than 60,000 clones, with almost 80% observed a single time. Source: CD4+ or CD8+ T cells sorted from blood, taken in a trial of the OX40 agonist ivuxolimab. All receptors come from an adult with an advanced solid tumor such as melanoma, head and neck, liver or kidney cancer.

This chain links TRBV5-6 with TRBJ2-5, with a tentative D call TRBD2 (6 bases). CDR3 length: 16 residues. V was shortened by 0 bases and J by 2 bases, with 14 bases between the two germline ends. CDR1 is SGHDT, CDR2 YYEEEE, per germline. CDR3 coding DNA: TGTGCCAGCAGCTTGGAATTTAGCGGCGAGCAAGAGACCCAGTACTTC. It is translated as CASSLEFSGEQETQYF.

The chain combines TRBV4-1 with TRBJ2-5, with 7 bases that match TRBD2. With the DNA end fitting TRBJ2-7 better, the J assignment may be wrong. Germline CDR1 is MGHRA and CDR2 is YSYEKL. The CDR3 loop spans 16 amino acids. This chain's CDR3 is CASSQAGRDGLYEQYF. CDR3 sequence (DNA): TGCGCCAGCAGCCAAGCGGGGAGGGACGGCCTCTACGAGCAGTACTTC.

The chain uses TRBV18 and TRBJ1-3; maybe TRBD1 (5 bases). The germline gives CDR1 KGHSH, CDR2 LQKENI. V lost 5 bases, J lost 1 base, and 18 bases lay in between. This CDR3 has 17 amino acids. In nucleotides, the CDR3 is TGTGCCAGCTCATCGAGGGGACGTACCTCTTCTGGAAACACCATATATTTT. Its protein is CASSSRGRTSSGNTIYF.

The chain has TRBV5-1 and TRBJ2-7, with 9 bases matching TRBD2. The CDR3 has 15 residues. The germline V gene encodes CDR1 SGHRS and CDR2 YFSETQ. Trimming cost V 0 bases and J 3 bases; bases outside gene matches: 4. This CDR3 is CASSLEAGGIYEQYF. CDR3 in DNA: TGCGCCAGCAGCTTGGAGGCGGGAGGGATCTACGAGCAGTACTTC.